This TCR beta chain was found in a study of T cell responses to AZD1222 COVID-19 vaccine (dated by TCRdb to the early 2020s). With regard to the full study: A total of 230 or so trial participants underwent TCR sequencing, of whom about 210 received two doses of AZD1222 and approximately 25 received two doses of the MenACWY control vaccine. Enrollment into the trials was organized by age into subgroups of 18-55, 56-69 and 70-plus years, and those subgroups contained approximately 160, 26 and 62 TCR-sequenced participants, respectively.

On the study overall, not on this receptor specifically: Conclusions about previously exposed vaccinees were limited because only a handful of AZD1222 recipients were SARS-CoV-2 seropositive at baseline. Because no day 14 peak-response samples were available, the repertoires could be characterized only after the peak T cell response. In the small 56-69-year group, the increase in depth fell short of significance, most likely because of low power. Nearly half of unique spike-specific TCRs reportedly recognized epitopes outside regions mutated in the B.1.351 and B.1.1.7 variants. After two AZD1222 doses, both the breadth and the depth of spike-specific TCRs were significantly higher than at day 0 and than in MenACWY recipients. Vaccine-associated CD4 TCRs spanned the whole spike protein, with dominant responses in regions 160-218 and 743-854. Participants were mostly white British, with more females than males. The authors suggested clonal diversity may have been underestimated.

The CDR3 regions of human TCRbeta chains were analyzed by immunosequencing. As for the authors' bioinformatics: TCRs in the repertoires were matched against a reference library of SARS-CoV-2-specific TCRs that had been generated with the MIRA antigen-specificity platform. Breadth was defined as the fraction of unique TCRs that were SARS-CoV-2-associated, and depth was defined as the fraction of total T cells that were SARS-CoV-2-associated. Using the MIRA data, each spike-specific TCR was mapped to the spike region that the TCR reacts to and placed in a CD4 or CD8 class. Log10-transformed breadth and depth values were compared by one-way ANOVA with Sidak's multiple comparisons tests. Drawn from immuneACCESS, this table holds only the in-frame rearrangements with V and J called that TCRdb kept. Clones are partly lost; checked studies trace under half to an unresolved V gene and leave the rest unexplained. The DNA gave D and trimming, while V, J and clone size come from that table. This sample lists around 150,000 clones; around nine tenths were detected once. The ten largest clones take up more than 3% of the sample.

Taken from cysteine to phenylalanine, the CDR3 has 15 residues. The only DNA kept is the CDR3, 45 bases in frame from the first base. The germline V gene gives CDR1 as SNHLY and CDR2 as FYNNEI. The germline V end is reduced by 7 bases and the J end by 3 bases; junction bases left unmatched: 9. In this sample, this clone turned up a few times. Its recognized antigen is unknown. Per-base quality was not reported, and no clone a single base away is much larger than it. What this sample's time point label stands for: about 28 days (+/-7) after the second vaccine dose. AZD1222 recipients with second doses at about 4 weeks or about 12 weeks were pooled, because spike-specific TCR depth and breadth did not differ between schedules. Vaccinee samples were obtained from the UK trials COV001 and COV002, which included a single-blind randomized controlled phase 2/3 trial of AZD1222 (ChAdOx1 nCoV-19) in healthy adults. Trial participant PBMC samples were collected at day 0 and day 28 after the second dose for TCRbeta chain sequencing.

The source of this sequence is an adult who received the AZD1222 COVID-19 vaccine. The V gene is TRBV2 and the J gene is TRBJ1-3; the central 7 bases match TRBD1. The sample consisted of peripheral blood, taken 28 days after the second AZD1222 dose. CDR3 region: CASKLTGDDGNTIYF. Read as DNA, the sequence is TGTGCCAGCAAACTCACAGGGGACGATGGAAACACCATATATTTT.